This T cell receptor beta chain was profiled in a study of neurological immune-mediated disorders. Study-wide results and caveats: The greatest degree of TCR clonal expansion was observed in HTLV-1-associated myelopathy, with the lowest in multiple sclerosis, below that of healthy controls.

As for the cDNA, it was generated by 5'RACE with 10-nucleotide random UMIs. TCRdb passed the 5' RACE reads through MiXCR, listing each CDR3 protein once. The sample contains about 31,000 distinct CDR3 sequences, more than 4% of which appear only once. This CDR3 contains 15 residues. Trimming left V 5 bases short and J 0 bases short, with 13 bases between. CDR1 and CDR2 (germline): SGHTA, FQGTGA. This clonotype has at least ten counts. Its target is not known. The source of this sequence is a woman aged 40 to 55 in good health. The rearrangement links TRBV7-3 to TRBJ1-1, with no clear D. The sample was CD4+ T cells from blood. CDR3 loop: CASSPLQAVNTEAFF. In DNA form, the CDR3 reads TGTGCCAGCAGCCCTCTCCAGGCCGTGAACACTGAAGCTTTCTTT. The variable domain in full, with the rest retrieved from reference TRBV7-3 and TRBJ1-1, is GAGVSQTPSNKVTEKGKYVELRCDPISGHTALYWYRQSLGQGPEFLIYFQGTGAADDSGLPNDRFFAVRPEGSVSTLKIQRTERGDSAVYLCASSPLQAVNTEAFFGQGTRLTVV.